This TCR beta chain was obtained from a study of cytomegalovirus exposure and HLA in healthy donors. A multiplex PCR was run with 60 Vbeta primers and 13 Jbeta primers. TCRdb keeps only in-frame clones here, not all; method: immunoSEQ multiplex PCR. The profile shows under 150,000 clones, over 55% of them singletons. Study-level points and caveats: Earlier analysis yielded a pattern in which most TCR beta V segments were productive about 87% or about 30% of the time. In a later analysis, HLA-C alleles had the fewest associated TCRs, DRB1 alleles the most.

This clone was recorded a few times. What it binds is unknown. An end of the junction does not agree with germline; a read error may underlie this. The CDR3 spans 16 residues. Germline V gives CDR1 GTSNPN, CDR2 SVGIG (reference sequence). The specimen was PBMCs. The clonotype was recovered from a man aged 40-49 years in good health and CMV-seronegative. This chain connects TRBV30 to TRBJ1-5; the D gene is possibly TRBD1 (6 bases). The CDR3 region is CAWSGIGQLSNQPQNF. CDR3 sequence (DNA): TGTGCCTGGAGCGGCATCGGACAGCTCAGCAATCAGCCCCAGAATTTT. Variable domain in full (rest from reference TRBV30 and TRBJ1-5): SQTIHQWPATLVQPVGSPLSLECTVEGTSNPNLYWYRQAAGRGLQLLFYSVGIGQISSEVPQNLSASRPQDRQFILSSKKLLLSDSGFYLCAWSGIGQLSNQPQNFGDGTRLSIL.